Shown below are 23 T cell receptor beta chains from a single sample sequenced in a study of T-cell memory formation after mild COVID-19. TCRdb used MiXCR to reprocess the 5' RACE reads, holding one entry per CDR3 protein. The data contain hundreds of thousands of distinct CDR3 sequences, 15% to 19% of them seen just once; the ten biggest clones take up 2.1%. Sequenced: PBMCs or a T cell subset sorted from them (not recorded which). These receptors all stem from an adult woman who had mild COVID-19 (a few samples of this study predate the infection). Cell type and time point are not known.

This clonotype was seen repeatedly, ten times or more. The chain links TRBV2 to TRBJ2-3; 8 nucleotides align to TRBD2. The CDR3 length is 14 residues. Trimming cost V 4 bases and J 5 bases; bases outside gene matches: 5. From germline, CDR1 is SNHLY and CDR2 FYNNEI. CDR3 in DNA: TGTGCCAGCAGTGTCGGGGGGGCCCAAGATACGCAGTATTTT. Translating gives CASSVGGAQDTQYF.

Only a few counts were recorded for this clonotype. The V and J genes are TRBV18 and TRBJ2-7; 8 nucleotides agree with TRBD1. Germline V gene sequence: CDR1 KGHSH, CDR2 LQKENI. V lost 8 bases, J lost 5 bases, and 11 bases stayed unmatched. The CDR3 has 14 amino acids. The CDR3 is CASTKDRGLDEQYF. The CDR3 coding sequence is TGTGCCAGCACGAAAGACAGGGGCCTCGACGAGCAGTACTTC.

This clonotype was found a few times. This chain joins TRBV3-1 and TRBJ2-3, with 7 bases identical to TRBD1. J was trimmed by 5 bases and V by 3 bases; bases with no gene match: 5. Germline CDR1 is LGHDT and CDR2 is YNNKEL (reference sequence). The CDR3 has 14 amino acids. The CDR3 DNA is TGTGCCAGCAGCCAGACAGGGACCGGAGATACGCAGTATTTT. Residues: CASSQTGTGDTQYF.

The sample holds a few counts of this clonotype. V and J are TRBV7-2 and TRBJ2-7; D assignment may be TRBD1 or TRBD2 (5 bases each). CDR1 and CDR2 from the germline V gene are SGHTA and FQGNSA. Between the trimmed V and J ends, which lost 2 bases and 1 base, there was a span of 21 bases. There are 18 residues in the CDR3. CDR3 loop: CASSLQRMGVPPSYEQYF. DNA for the CDR3: TGTGCCAGCAGCTTACAAAGGATGGGGGTTCCTCCGTCCTACGAGCAGTACTTC.

This clonotype was recorded at least ten times. The genes are TRBV9 and TRBJ1-6; D is unresolved. Germline V CDR1 and CDR2: SGDLS, YYNGEE. The ends were cut back, 1 base at V and 7 bases at J, with 9 bases in the middle. The CDR3 length is 14 residues. CDR3 DNA: TGTGCCAGCAGCGTAAGACACGGAAATTCACCCCTCCACTTT. Translated: CASSVRHGNSPLHF. Drawing the rest from reference TRBV9 and TRBJ1-6, the complete variable domain is DSGVTQTPKHLITATGQRVTLRCSPRSGDLSVYWYQQSLDQGLQFLIQYYNGEERAKGNILERFSAQQFPDLHSELNLSSLELGDSALYFCASSVRHGNSPLHFGNGTRLTVT.

This clonotype has a count of ten or more. The J gene is TRBJ2-1, the V gene TRBV4-3; D is perhaps TRBD1 or TRBD2 (5 bases each). V lost 3 bases to trimming and J lost 6 bases, with 15 bases between them. CDR3 length: 15 amino acids. Germline V CDR1 and CDR2: LGHNA, YSLEER. The chain's CDR3 is CASSQVVGVGNEQFF. CDR3 sequence (DNA): TGCGCCAGCAGCCAGGTAGTGGGGGTAGGCAATGAGCAGTTCTTC.

Only a few counts were recorded for this clonotype. CDR3 sequence (DNA): TGTGCCAGCAGCCGGGGCTCCGGACCTGGAAACACCATATATTTT. Protein: CASSRGSGPGNTIYF. The gene calls are TRBV3-1 and TRBJ1-3, with D tentatively TRBD1 (5 bases). There are 15 residues in the CDR3. V lost 4 bases, J lost 2 bases, and 12 bases lay in between. Per germline, CDR1 LGHDT and CDR2 YNNKEL (reference sequence).

The chain links TRBV7-8 to TRBJ2-3; no definite D call. This CDR3 is 16 amino acids long. CDR1 and CDR2 (germline): SGHVS, FQNEAQ. Trimming left V 3 bases short and J 4 bases short, with 17 bases between. The CDR3 region is CASSLFELRIPDTQYF. The CDR3 region has the DNA TGTGCCAGCAGCTTGTTTGAGTTGCGGATACCAGATACGCAGTATTTT.

V gene TRBV7-2 combines with J gene TRBJ1-2, with D possibly being TRBD1 (6 bases). Per the germline V gene, CDR1 is SGHTA and CDR2 is FQGNSA. CDR3 length: 17 residues. V shed 1 base and J shed 2 bases, with 17 bases lying between them. Here the CDR3 reads CASSLDPSRQANYGYTF. CDR3 bases: TGTGCCAGCAGCTTAGATCCCTCGAGACAGGCCAACTATGGCTACACCTTC.

CDR3 in amino acids: CSATTQRERTQYF. CDR3 sequence (DNA): TGCAGTGCTACGACTCAGCGGGAGCGGACCCAGTACTTC. The chain links TRBV20-1 to TRBJ2-5; TRBD2 agrees at 8 bases. Germline assignment: CDR1 DFQATT and CDR2 SNEGSKA (reference sequence). V gave up 4 bases and J gave up 7 bases; unmatched junction bases: 8. The CDR3 consists of 13 residues.

This clonotype was observed many times. This chain connects TRBV11-2 to TRBJ1-5; TRBD1 might be the D (5 bases). V gave up 2 bases and J gave up 0 bases, with 11 bases separating them. The CDR3 has 16 amino acids. The V gene's germline CDR1 is SGHAT and CDR2 FQNNGV. The CDR3 here is CASSLSWQGSNQPQHF. The CDR3 region has the DNA TGTGCCAGCAGCTTAAGTTGGCAGGGTAGCAATCAGCCCCAGCATTTT.

The chain employs TRBV7-2 and TRBJ1-1; D is ambiguous. The V gene's germline CDR1 is SGHTA and CDR2 FQGNSA. V gave up 10 bases and J gave up 5 bases, with 20 bases separating them. This CDR3 has 14 residues. The CDR3 nucleotides are TGTGCCACTCAGACAAGGGCAGGTGAGACTGAAGCTTTCTTT. Translating it yields CATQTRAGETEAFF.

There are many counts of this clonotype. CDR3 sequence (DNA): TGCGCCAGCAGCCTACTACTGGGCAGGGCAGGTACTGAAGCTTTCTTT. Translated, it gives CASSLLLGRAGTEAFF. The rearrangement links TRBV5-1 to TRBJ1-1; possibly TRBD1 for D (5 bases). Germline CDR1 is SGHRS and CDR2 is YFSETQ. Trimming left V 4 bases short and J 5 bases short, with 21 bases between. This CDR3 is 16 amino acids long.

This clonotype has at least ten counts. This chain joins TRBV12-3 or TRBV12-4 and TRBJ1-2, with D unclear. V lost 6 bases, J lost 6 bases, and 14 bases lay in between. The CDR3 runs to 13 residues. Written as DNA, the CDR3 is TGTGCCAGCAGCGACCGGGTAGGGCATGGCTACACCTTC. Protein sequence: CASSDRVGHGYTF.

There are a few counts of this clonotype. This chain connects TRBV24-1 to TRBJ2-3; maybe TRBD2 (6 bases). The CDR3 sequence is 13 residues long. V was clipped by 8 bases and J by 6 bases, with 14 bases between them. In germline, CDR1 is KGHDR, CDR2 SFDVKD. The CDR3 region is CATIGGAGDTQYF. The CDR3, as DNA: TGTGCCACCATTGGAGGGGCAGGGGATACGCAGTATTTT.

This clonotype was seen a handful of times. This rearrangement joins TRBV4-3 to TRBJ2-5; 9 bases match TRBD2. V trimming: 0 bases; J trimming: 9 bases; junction bases outside the gene matches: 14. Germline V gene sequence: CDR1 LGHNA, CDR2 YSLEER. The CDR3 sequence is 17 residues long. This CDR3 reads CASSQDQLGSGRWPQYF. The CDR3 DNA is TGCGCCAGCAGCCAAGACCAACTTGGGAGCGGGAGGTGGCCCCAGTACTTC.

J is TRBJ1-1 and V is TRBV6-5; 7 bases agree with TRBD1. Germline V gene data show CDR1 as MNHEY and CDR2 as SVGAGI. The CDR3 runs to 13 residues. V shed 6 bases, J shed 5 bases, and the junction held 6 bases outside the gene matches. The CDR3 nucleotides read TGTGCCAGCAGAGACTGGGACAGAACTGAAGCTTTCTTT. It is translated as CASRDWDRTEAFF.

In this sample, this clonotype turned up a few times. The chain links TRBV5-8 to TRBJ2-1; 8 bases align to TRBD2. V trimming: 0 bases; J trimming: 5 bases; junction bases outside the gene matches: 4. There are 15 residues in the CDR3. Germline lookup yields CDR1 SGHTS and CDR2 YDEGEE. The CDR3 nucleotides read TGTGCCAGCAGCTTGGGGCGGGGGGAACACAATGAGCAGTTCTTC. As protein: CASSLGRGEHNEQFF. The variable domain in full, completed from reference TRBV5-8 and TRBJ2-1, reads EAGVTQSPTHLIKTRGQQATLRCSPISGHTSVYWYQQALGLGLQFLLWYDEGEERNRGNFPPRFSGRQFPNYSSELNVNALELEDSALYLCASSLGRGEHNEQFFGPGTRLTVL.

This sequence joins TRBV5-1 and TRBJ2-1; 11 nucleotides match TRBD2. With 5 bases clipped from V and 2 bases from J, the junction kept 6 bases outside the gene matches. CDR3 length: 16 residues. Germline-derived CDR1 and CDR2 are SGHRS and YFSETQ. CDR3 region: CASRDGGLAAYNEQFF. Written as DNA, the CDR3 is TGCGCCAGCAGGGATGGGGGACTAGCGGCCTACAATGAGCAGTTCTTC.

The rearrangement links TRBV11-2 to TRBJ2-1; 7 bases fit TRBD2. Losses at the gene ends were 5 bases for V and 3 bases for J; bases not matched to a gene: 13. CDR3 length: 17 amino acids. From germline, CDR1 is SGHAT and CDR2 FQNNGV. CDR3 protein: CASSPQGAGIRYNEQFF. CDR3 DNA sequence: TGTGCCAGCAGCCCGCAAGGAGCGGGGATTCGCTACAATGAGCAGTTCTTC. Variable domain in full (rest from reference TRBV11-2 and TRBJ2-1): EAGVAQSPRYKIIEKRQSVAFWCNPISGHATLYWYQQILGQGPKLLIQFQNNGVVDDSQLPKDRFSAERLKGVDSTLKIQPAKLEDSAVYLCASSPQGAGIRYNEQFFGPGTRLTVL.

A few counts support this clonotype. The chain links TRBV7-2 to TRBJ2-7, with 9 bases lining up with TRBD2. The CDR3 extends over 16 amino acids. Germline V lookup: CDR1 SGHTA, CDR2 FQGNSA. Losses at the gene ends were 6 bases for V and 2 bases for J; bases not matched to a gene: 11. The chain's CDR3 is CASRPAPSGAPYEQYF. CDR3 nucleotide sequence: TGTGCCAGCAGACCAGCGCCTAGCGGGGCCCCCTACGAGCAGTACTTC.

The sample holds many counts of this clonotype. The chain is built from TRBV4-1 and TRBJ1-6, with a tentative D call TRBD1 (6 bases). CDR3 length: 17 amino acids. Germline-derived CDR1 and CDR2 are MGHRA and YSYEKL. V was trimmed by 4 bases and J by 9 bases, leaving 22 bases between them. CDR3 coding DNA: TGCGCCAGCAGCCTCGGTCGGACAGTCCGTGGAAGTTCACCCCTCCACTTT. It codes for CASSLGRTVRGSSPLHF.

This clonotype was detected a few times. This chain connects TRBV6-5 to TRBJ2-2, with D perhaps TRBD2 (6 bases). From germline, CDR1 is MNHEY and CDR2 SVGAGI. The CDR3 is made up of 15 amino acids. V was clipped by 0 bases and J by 6 bases, with 11 bases between them. CDR3 region: CASSYSGRSSGELFF. Here the CDR3 DNA reads TGTGCCAGCAGTTACTCGGGGAGGAGTTCCGGGGAGCTGTTTTTT.